Listed here are 8 T cell receptor beta chains from one sample, sequenced in a study of blood T cell repertoires in COVID-19. Method: immunoSEQ multiplex PCR; TCRdb's copy keeps in-frame clones and lacks some. The sample has a few hundred thousand clones; 89% are singletons. The sequenced sample consisted of PBMCs or T cells enriched from blood (not recorded which). The receptors were gathered from a woman aged 35 to 49 who had recovered from COVID-19.

CDR3 in DNA: TGCGCCAGCAGCTTGGGTTGGGGGGTCTATGGCTACACCTTC. Translating it yields CASSLGWGVYGYTF. The chain couples TRBV5-1 to TRBJ1-2; a possible D gene is TRBD1 (5 bases). V lost 0 bases, J lost 4 bases, and 10 bases lay in between. Germline V gene sequence: CDR1 SGHRS, CDR2 YFSETQ. The CDR3 is 14 amino acids.

This sequence joins TRBV19 and TRBJ1-4, with D maybe TRBD1 (6 bases). Looked up from germline, CDR1 is LNHDA and CDR2 is SQIVND (reference sequence). The CDR3 extends over 15 amino acids. Trimming took 3 bases from V and 4 from J, leaving 12 bases between them. This CDR3 reads CASSIRTENNEKLFF. CDR3 sequence (DNA): TGTGCCAGTAGTATTCGGACAGAGAATAATGAAAAACTGTTTTTT.

V and J are TRBV7-9 and TRBJ2-1, with D hard to call. Germline V lookup: CDR1 SEHNR, CDR2 FQNEAQ (reference sequence). The CDR3 consists of 15 residues. The V end was cut by 3 bases, the J end by 0 bases, with 9 bases between. The CDR3 nucleotides are TGTGCCAGCAGCTTCGCAATGAGCTCCTACAATGAGCAGTTCTTC. This encodes CASSFAMSSYNEQFF.

The CDR3 reads CASSLSGTGEQYF. CDR3 DNA sequence: TGTGCCAGCAGTTTGAGCGGGACGGGCGAGCAGTACTTC. The chain uses TRBV28 and TRBJ2-7; 7 positions match TRBD2. This CDR3 is 13 amino acids long. J lost 6 bases, V lost 3 bases, and 5 bases had no gene match. Germline assignment: CDR1 MDHEN and CDR2 SYDVKM.

This clone was seen more than once but under ten times. The V gene is TRBV28, the J gene TRBJ2-1, with TRBD2 matching 11 bases. The germline V gene has CDR1 MDHEN and CDR2 SYDVKM. This CDR3 comprises 18 residues. Trimming cost V 2 bases and J 6 bases; bases outside gene matches: 12. Here the CDR3 reads CASSLTSGGRPTLNEQFF. The CDR3 coding sequence is TGTGCCAGCAGTTTAACTAGCGGGGGACGACCCACCCTCAATGAGCAGTTCTTC.

The chain carries TRBV28 and TRBJ2-2, with D tentatively TRBD1 (6 bases). V shed 7 bases and J shed 1 base, with 10 bases lying between them. Germline assignment: CDR1 MDHEN and CDR2 SYDVKM. CDR3 length equals 14 residues. The CDR3 here is CASKRQENTGELFF. The DNA of the CDR3 is TGTGCCAGCAAGCGACAGGAGAACACCGGGGAGCTGTTTTTT.

The genes are TRBV27 and TRBJ1-1; 8 bases agree with TRBD1. CDR1 is MNHEY and CDR2 is SMNVEV in the germline V gene (reference sequence). The CDR3 spans 13 residues. Losses at the gene ends were 6 bases for V and 8 bases for J; bases not matched to a gene: 8. CDR3 nucleotide sequence: TGTGCCAGCAGCCTTCAGGGGGCCAGCGAAGCTTTCTTT. Translation gives CASSLQGASEAFF.

This clone was detected a few times. Other DNA sequences from this sample encode an identical CDR3 as well. CDR3 protein: CASSPRNTEAFF. In DNA, the CDR3 is TGTGCCAGCAGCCCCAGAAATACTGAAGCTTTCTTT. This chain links TRBV11-3 with TRBJ1-1; D not resolved. V was pared by 5 bases and J by 5 bases, with 9 bases between. This CDR3 is 12 amino acids long. Germline-derived CDR1 and CDR2 are SGHNT and YENEEA.